The 24 T cell receptor beta chains presented below share a single source sample, sequenced in a study of shared clonotypes between healthy human individuals. Method: immunoSEQ multiplex PCR; TCRdb's copy keeps in-frame clones and lacks some. The table lists over a million clones, about 70% of them singletons. Specimen: memory CD4+ T cells sorted from blood. Subset described: CD45RA-negative fraction. The source is a man aged 18 to 30 in good health.

V gene TRBV28 combines with J gene TRBJ1-5; TRBD1 matches at 8 bases. V was pared by 7 bases and J by 3 bases, with 5 bases of the junction left unmatched. The CDR3 consists of 14 residues. From germline, CDR1 is MDHEN and CDR2 SYDVKM. CDR3 sequence: CASTQGGNNQPQHF. For the CDR3, the DNA is TGTGCCAGCACACAGGGGGGTAACAATCAGCCCCAGCATTTT.

The chain couples TRBV5-7 to TRBJ1-1, with D hard to call. TRBV5-7 is placed among ORFs of uncertain function. V was shortened by 3 bases and J by 6 bases, with 15 bases between the two germline ends. This CDR3 spans 14 amino acids. The CDR3 sequence: CASSCRTGRAEAFF. CDR3 bases: TGTGCCAGCAGCTGCCGGACGGGTAGGGCTGAAGCTTTCTTT.

The chain uses TRBV5-1 and TRBJ2-2, with a possible D match to TRBD2 (5 bases). The ends were cut back, 0 bases at V and 5 bases at J, with 11 bases in the middle. This CDR3 comprises 15 residues. Per germline, CDR1 SGHRS and CDR2 YFSETQ. The CDR3 region has the DNA TGCGCCAGCAGCTTGGATACTACTAGTACCGGGGAGCTGTTTTTT. It codes for CASSLDTTSTGELFF.

V is TRBV25-1 and J is TRBJ2-7; D remains unclear. The germline gives CDR1 MGHDK, CDR2 SYGVNS. V was shortened by 2 bases and J by 2 bases, with 13 bases between the two germline ends. The CDR3 runs 15 residues. CDR3 in amino acids: CASSEPPGGTYEQYF. DNA of the CDR3: TGTGCCAGCAGTGAACCCCCGGGCGGCACCTACGAGCAGTACTTC.

The chain uses TRBV29-1 and TRBJ1-2, with 7 bases that match TRBD1. This CDR3 spans 11 amino acids. Germline V gene lookup returns CDR1 SQVTM and CDR2 ANQGSEA. Trimming took 7 bases from V and 4 from J; bases not matched to a gene: 3. The CDR3 DNA reads TGCAGCGCGGCAGGGGGCTATGGCTACACCTTC. This codes for CSAAGGYGYTF.

There are a few counts of this clone. The gene calls are TRBV6-1 and TRBJ2-1; possibly TRBD2 for D (5 bases). The CDR3 runs to 15 residues. The V end lost 5 bases, the J end lost 2 bases, and 13 bases lay between the germline ends. Germline loops: CDR1 MNHNS, CDR2 SASEGT. The CDR3 loop reads CASSTQLGPYNEQFF. The DNA of the CDR3 is TGTGCCAGCAGTACTCAACTAGGGCCCTACAATGAGCAGTTCTTC.

This clone has only one observation. The J gene is TRBJ1-6, the V gene TRBV4-3; D possibly corresponds to TRBD1 (6 bases). Germline values: CDR1 LGHNA, CDR2 YSLEER. This CDR3 is built from 16 residues. V dropped 0 bases and J dropped 7 bases, with 13 bases sitting between them. The CDR3 nucleotides are TGCGCCAGCAGCCAAGAGCCCGGGACACCGAATTCACCCCTCCACTTT. Its translation is CASSQEPGTPNSPLHF.

The chain carries TRBV7-2 and TRBJ2-7, with 9 bases that match TRBD2. Germline CDR1 reads SGHTA; CDR2 reads FQGNSA. The CDR3 loop spans 14 amino acids. The junction had 6 bases not matched to a gene; V was cut back by 8 bases and J by 1 base. Written as DNA, the CDR3 is TGTGCCAGCGGTGAGAGCGGGAGGTCCTACGAGCAGTACTTC. It translates to CASGESGRSYEQYF.

To note about this clone: This likely stems from a read error, as it lies one base from a far larger clone. The sample has other DNA sequences that encode this CDR3 too. For the CDR3, the DNA is TGCGCCAGCAGCTTGGATAGGGGGTACGAGCAGTACTTC. Translation: CASSLDRGYEQYF. The rearrangement links TRBV5-1 to TRBJ2-7; a possible D gene is TRBD1 (6 bases). Germline V lookup: CDR1 SGHRS, CDR2 YFSETQ. V lost 0 bases to trimming and J lost 4 bases, with 8 bases between them. The CDR3 spans 13 residues.

This clone occurred once. The rearrangement uses TRBV7-9 and TRBJ2-2; 15 bases align to TRBD2. The CDR3 totals 17 residues. Germline V CDR1 and CDR2: SEHNR, FQNEAQ (reference sequence). Trimming removed 5 bases from V and 4 bases from J; junction bases left unmatched: 5. The DNA of the CDR3 is TGTGCCAGCAGCCGACCGGGACTAGCGGGAGGCACCGGGGAGCTGTTTTTT. Translating it yields CASSRPGLAGGTGELFF.

The chain couples TRBV7-9 to TRBJ2-1, with a weak D call TRBD1 (6 bases). The germline V gene encodes CDR1 SEHNR and CDR2 FQNEAQ (reference sequence). There are 15 residues in the CDR3. V lost 5 bases and J lost 0, with 11 bases in between. CDR3 amino acids: CASSPGHSSYNEQFF. The CDR3 DNA reads as TGTGCCAGCAGCCCGGGACACAGCTCCTACAATGAGCAGTTCTTC.

Details on this clone: A much bigger clone sits one base away, suggesting this may be a read error. The V call is TRBV7-2, the J call TRBJ2-7; TRBD1 agrees at 10 bases. Germline V gene sequence: CDR1 SGHTA, CDR2 FQGNSA. Trimming took 5 bases from V and 2 from J; bases not matched to a gene: 3. This CDR3 has 14 residues. DNA for the CDR3: TGTGCCAGCAGCCCCGGACAGGGGGCCTACGAGCAGTACTTC. Residues: CASSPGQGAYEQYF.

This clone was recorded at least ten times. The chain employs TRBV6-1 and TRBJ1-2, with 9 bases that match TRBD1. Looked up from germline, CDR1 is MNHNS and CDR2 is SASEGT. J lost 6 bases, V lost 5 bases, and 7 bases had no gene match. The CDR3 totals 14 residues. CDR3 sequence reads: CASSTTGGGDGYTF. The CDR3 coding sequence is TGTGCCAGCAGTACTACAGGGGGCGGCGATGGCTACACCTTC.

The rearrangement uses TRBV9 and TRBJ1-3; D call uncertain. The CDR3 runs to 14 residues. The V gene's germline CDR1 is SGDLS and CDR2 YYNGEE. Trimming cost V 4 bases and J 4 bases, with 12 bases left between them. CDR3 loop: CASSPNLGGNTIYF. CDR3 sequence (DNA): TGTGCCAGCAGCCCGAACCTGGGGGGAAACACCATATATTTT.

V is TRBV27 and J is TRBJ2-3, with 7 bases matching TRBD2. Looked up from germline, CDR1 is MNHEY and CDR2 is SMNVEV (reference sequence). This CDR3 has 16 residues. V gave up 4 bases and J gave up 0 bases; unmatched junction bases: 7. The CDR3: CASSSWDYLSTDTQYF. The CDR3 coding sequence is TGTGCCAGCAGTTCCTGGGACTACTTAAGCACAGATACGCAGTATTTT.

A remark on this clone: In the same sample, other DNA sequences code for this CDR3. The CDR3 DNA follows: TGTGCCAGCAGTTATGGGGAAAGCTCCTACAATGAGCAGTTCTTC. This codes for CASSYGESSYNEQFF. The chain employs TRBV6-6 and TRBJ2-1, with unresolved D. Germline assignment: CDR1 MNHNY and CDR2 SVGAGI (reference sequence). This CDR3 contains 15 residues. V was cut by 3 bases and J by 0 bases, with 9 bases left in between.

CDR3 sequence (DNA): TGTGCCAGCAGTCCGGGGGCAGGGGAAGCTTTCTTT. It yields the protein CASSPGAGEAFF. The chain joins TRBV6-6 to TRBJ1-1; a possible D gene is TRBD1 (6 bases). CDR1 is MNHNY, CDR2 SVGAGI, per germline (reference sequence). CDR3 size: 12 residues. The germline V and J ends were trimmed by 5 bases and 8 bases, with 12 bases remaining between them.

This clone appeared many times. The V and J genes are TRBV29-1 and TRBJ1-1, with D perhaps TRBD1 (6 bases). The CDR3 runs to 14 residues. Germline V gene data show CDR1 as SQVTM and CDR2 as ANQGSEA. Between the trimmed V and J ends, which lost 4 bases and 2 bases, there was a span of 14 bases. The CDR3 DNA reads TGCAGCGTTGCGGCCAGGGGCCCAAACACTGAAGCTTTCTTT. This translates into CSVAARGPNTEAFF.

CDR3 protein: CASSFLGVYGNEQFF. The CDR3 region has the DNA TGTGCCAGTTCTTTCCTTGGGGTTTATGGGAATGAGCAGTTCTTC. The chain recombines TRBV27 with TRBJ2-1; no clear D. The germline CDR1 and CDR2 sequences are MNHEY and SMNVEV (reference sequence). V lost 9 bases to trimming and J lost 7 bases, with 22 bases between them. This CDR3 contains 15 residues.

This clone has only a few counts. The chain carries TRBV7-9 and TRBJ1-1, with D uncertain. CDR1 SEHNR and CDR2 FQNEAQ come from the germline V gene (reference sequence). The CDR3 totals 13 residues. Between the trimmed V and J ends, which lost 7 bases and 3 bases, there was a span of 12 bases. The chain's CDR3 is CASTGSGDTEAFF. The CDR3 DNA sequence: TGTGCCAGCACCGGAAGCGGGGACACTGAAGCTTTCTTT. Variable domain in full (rest from reference TRBV7-9 and TRBJ1-1): DTGVSQNPRHKITKRGQNVTFRCDPISEHNRLYWYRQTLGQGPEFLTYFQNEAQLEKSRLLSDRFSAERPKGSFSTLEIQRTEQGDSAMYLCASTGSGDTEAFFGQGTRLTVV.

With regard to this clone: Within the sample, other DNA sequences also encode this same CDR3. The V call is TRBV7-9, the J call TRBJ1-5, with D possibly TRBD1 on 5 matching bases. The germline V gene has CDR1 SEHNR and CDR2 FQNEAQ (reference sequence). CDR3 length: 15 residues. Trimming took 0 bases from V and 4 from J, leaving 10 bases between them. The CDR3 sequence: CASSLAAGGNQPQHF. CDR3 DNA sequence: TGTGCCAGCAGCTTAGCAGCCGGGGGGAATCAGCCCCAGCATTTT.

This chain uses TRBV5-1 with TRBJ1-2; 9 bases agree with TRBD1. The V and J ends lost 4 bases and 8 bases, in that order; junction bases with no gene match: 6. The CDR3 is made up of 13 amino acids. Looked up from germline, CDR1 is SGHRS and CDR2 is YFSETQ. The CDR3 here is CASSPGTGSGYTF. For the CDR3, the DNA is TGCGCCAGCAGCCCCGGGACAGGGAGCGGCTACACCTTC. Combining the CDR3 with reference TRBV5-1 and TRBJ1-2 gives the whole variable domain KAGVTQTPRYLIKTRGQQVTLSCSPISGHRSVSWYQQTPGQGLQFLFEYFSETQRNKGNFPGRFSGRQFSNSRSEMNVSTLELGDSALYLCASSPGTGSGYTFGSGTRLTVV.

This chain links TRBV30 with TRBJ2-1; D gene uncertain. This CDR3 has 11 residues. V was clipped by 5 bases and J by 4 bases, with 6 bases between them. CDR1 and CDR2 from the germline V gene are GTSNPN and SVGIG (reference sequence). CDR3 protein: CAWRRYNEQFF. CDR3 coding DNA: TGTGCCTGGCGACGGTACAATGAGCAGTTCTTC.

This clone was recorded many times. V gene TRBV4-1 combines with J gene TRBJ2-3, with 9 bases identical to TRBD2. The V segment lost 3 bases and the J segment 0 bases; nucleotides outside the gene matches: 13. CDR3 length equals 19 residues. Germline V lookup: CDR1 MGHRA, CDR2 YSYEKL. This chain's CDR3 is CASSHPGILSGGSTDTQYF. The CDR3 region has the DNA TGCGCCAGCAGCCACCCTGGGATCCTTAGCGGGGGTAGCACAGATACGCAGTATTTT.